This record covers a single TCR beta chain. Its target is not known. The junction does not match germline at one end; this may be a read error. Other nucleotide sequences from this sample produce the same CDR3. Likely unrecorded immune exposures existed in these nominally healthy donors. The source of the sample is a study of cytomegalovirus exposure and HLA in healthy donors. Study-level findings and limits: It was reported in a later analysis that an Asian-associated ancestry cluster showed fewer N-insertions than the roughly 620-donor mean.

A multiplex PCR was run with 60 Vbeta primers and 13 Jbeta primers. Data came from immunoSEQ multiplex PCR; TCRdb stores just in-frame clones and leaves some out. The table includes under 200,000 clones, more than 75% detected once. CDR3 length equals 17 residues. Germline values: CDR1 MGHRA, CDR2 YSYEKL. V is TRBV4-1 and J is TRBJ1-1; 7 bases fit TRBD1. The TCR sequence derives from a woman aged 45-65 years in good health and CMV-seropositive. Sequencing was carried out using PBMCs. DNA of the CDR3: TGCGCCAGCAGCCAAGAGGCCCCGACAGGGATGAACACTGAAGCTTTCTTC. It specifies CASSQEAPTGMNTEAFF.